Reported below is one T cell receptor (beta chain). A much bigger clone sits one base away, suggesting this may be a read error. For each sample, template was approximately 0.6 ug of bulk tumor genomic DNA. Several spatially distant biopsies were obtained per primary tumor intraoperatively. Curative surgical treatment was performed in patients who had newly diagnosed, untreated non-small cell lung cancer. This entry is derived from a study of immune heterogeneity within non-small cell lung tumors. Germline V gene data show CDR1 as LGHDT and CDR2 as YNNKEL (reference sequence). The CDR3 spans 14 residues. Amplifying TCR beta CDR3 involved multiplex PCR carried out with 32 V and 13 J primers. MiXCR was run by TCRdb on the multiplex PCR reads, yielding one entry per CDR3 protein. The sample contains 10,000 to 15,000 distinct CDR3 sequences, 23% of which appear only once.

Specimen: lung tumor tissue. This clonotype was sampled from a man aged 50-60 years with non-small cell lung cancer. The gene calls are TRBV3-1 and TRBJ1-6; D is uncertain. CDR3 nucleotide sequence: TGTGCCAGCAGACAAGATGAAGGGAAATCACCCCTCCACTTT. Translating gives CASRQDEGKSPLHF.